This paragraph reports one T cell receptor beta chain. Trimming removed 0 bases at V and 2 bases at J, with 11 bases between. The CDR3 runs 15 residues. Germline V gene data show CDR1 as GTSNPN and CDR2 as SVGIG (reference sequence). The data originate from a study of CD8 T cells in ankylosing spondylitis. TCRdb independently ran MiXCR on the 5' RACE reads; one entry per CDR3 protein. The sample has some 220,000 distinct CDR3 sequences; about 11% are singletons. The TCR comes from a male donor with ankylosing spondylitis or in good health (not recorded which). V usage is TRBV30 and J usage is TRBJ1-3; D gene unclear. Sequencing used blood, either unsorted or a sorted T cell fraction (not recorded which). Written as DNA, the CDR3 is TGTGCCTGGAGTGTCAACGGGATTACTGGAAACACCATATATTTT. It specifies CAWSVNGITGNTIYF.